This T cell receptor (beta chain) was profiled in a study of control samples from healthy donors and cancer patients. The germline CDR1 and CDR2 sequences are LGHNA and YSLEER. Trimming left V 0 bases short and J 0 bases short, with 13 bases between. The CDR3 is 17 residues long. TCRdb keeps only in-frame clones here, not all; method: immunoSEQ multiplex PCR. Among around 150,000 clones listed, approximately 94% were seen once. The chain joins TRBV4-3 to TRBJ2-3, with D possibly TRBD1 on 6 matching bases. The receptor's source is a woman between 40 and 55 years old in good health. Sequences were obtained from blood. The CDR3 nucleotides read TGCGCCAGCAGCCAAGATTACCGGGACAAAAGCACAGATACGCAGTATTTT. The encoded protein is CASSQDYRDKSTDTQYF.